The 17 T cell receptor beta chains reported below all come from one sample, sequenced in a study of T-cell reconstitution after alpha-beta-depleted transplantation in children (dated by TCRdb to the mid-2010s). The treatment or condition label, read with the paper, signifies: allogeneic hematopoietic cell transplantation with graft depleted of TCRalphabeta T cells and CD19 B cells. Library generation was performed with PCR. This sample was sequenced with an Illumina HiSeq 2500. Molecular barcoding was employed in the preparation of TCR libraries, with unique molecular identifiers being used to normalize TCRbeta repertoire quantification. Starting from the raw public reads, TCRdb applied fastp trimming at Q25, assembled clones with MiXCR and retained in-frame beta chains. Each CDR3 protein appears once, grouped with its most common genes and DNA. The table for this sample lists 530,000 or so distinct CDR3 sequences; more than 20% of them were counted only once. The ten largest make up about 35% of the sample.

Source: PBMCs, taken before TCRalphabeta/CD19-depleted stem cell transplant. The receptors stem from a boy under two years old with Wiskott-Aldrich syndrome, due to receive a stem cell transplant.

This clonotype was seen a few times. The V and J genes are TRBV7-9 and TRBJ1-1; D ambiguous. CDR3 length equals 15 residues. Trimming took off 5 bases at V and 0 bases at J, with 13 bases between the two ends. In germline, CDR1 is SEHNR, CDR2 FQNEAQ (reference sequence). CDR3 nucleotides: TGTGCCAGCAGCCTCCGAACCTTACTGAACACTGAAGCTTTCTTT. It is translated as CASSLRTLLNTEAFF.

This clonotype turned up a few times. The genes are TRBV12-3 or TRBV12-4 and TRBJ2-7; 10 nucleotides agree with TRBD2. V trimming: 8 bases; J trimming: 4 bases; junction bases outside the gene matches: 11. The CDR3 runs 15 residues. This CDR3 is CASGYGSGRRYEQYF. CDR3 sequence (DNA): TGTGCCAGCGGTTACGGTAGCGGGAGGAGGTACGAGCAGTACTTC.

In its sample, this clonotype was seen a few times. V and J are TRBV3-1 and TRBJ1-4; tentative D call: TRBD1 (5 bases). V gave up 2 bases and J gave up 6 bases, with 13 bases separating them. This CDR3 spans 15 amino acids. The germline gives CDR1 LGHDT, CDR2 YNNKEL (reference sequence). The CDR3 loop is CASSQRYKGDEKLFF. CDR3 coding DNA: TGTGCCAGCAGCCAACGATACAAAGGGGATGAAAAACTGTTTTTT. The full variable domain, rest sourced from reference TRBV3-1 and TRBJ1-4, is DTAVSQTPKYLVTQMGNDKSIKCEQNLGHDTMYWYKQDSKKFLKIMFSYNNKELIINETVPNRFSPKSPDKAHLNLHINSLELGDSAVYFCASSQRYKGDEKLFFGSGTQLSVL.

The rearrangement links TRBV15 to TRBJ2-5, with D hard to call. V lost 9 bases to trimming and J lost 0 bases, with 11 bases between them. The CDR3 has 13 residues. The germline V gene has CDR1 LNHNV and CDR2 YYDKDF (reference sequence). The CDR3 DNA follows: TGTGCCACAAATAGGGATGACCAAGAGACCCAGTACTTC. This translates into CATNRDDQETQYF.

The sample holds a few counts of this clonotype. This chain's CDR3 is CATSRDLGGGTDTQYF. CDR3 bases: TGTGCCACCAGCAGAGATTTGGGTGGGGGCACAGATACGCAGTATTTT. The chain has TRBV15 and TRBJ2-3; no reliable D call. V was trimmed by 0 bases and J by 1 base, leaving 11 bases between them. CDR3 size: 16 residues. The germline CDR1 and CDR2 sequences are LNHNV and YYDKDF (reference sequence).

This sequence joins TRBV20-1 and TRBJ2-1; 12 bases line up with TRBD2. There are 13 residues in the CDR3. Trimming took 7 bases from V and 10 from J; bases not matched to a gene: 8. The germline CDR1 and CDR2 sequences are DFQATT and SNEGSKA (reference sequence). For the CDR3, the DNA is TGCAGTGGCCGGGGGCTAGCGGGAGGGGAGCAGTTCTTC. It specifies CSGRGLAGGEQFF.

The genes are TRBV20-1 and TRBJ2-5; D unclear. V was shortened by 5 bases and J by 5 bases, with 12 bases between the two germline ends. This CDR3 region has 12 residues. Per germline, CDR1 DFQATT and CDR2 SNEGSKA (reference sequence). CDR3 loop: CSAWAGLETQYF. The CDR3 DNA is TGCAGTGCTTGGGCCGGGCTCGAGACCCAGTACTTC.

The CDR3 DNA reads TGCAGTGCCCCGCCGAGACTAGCGTCCTACAATGAGCAGTTCTTC. Encoded protein: CSAPPRLASYNEQFF. V is TRBV20-1 and J is TRBJ2-1, with 8 bases identical to TRBD2. The germline CDR1 and CDR2 sequences are DFQATT and SNEGSKA (reference sequence). V shed 6 bases and J 1 base; nucleotides not matched to a gene: 8. CDR3 length equals 15 residues.

The genes are TRBV11-2 and TRBJ1-2; D uncertain. V dropped 1 base and J dropped 4 bases, with 19 bases sitting between them. CDR3 length: 17 amino acids. The germline V gene has CDR1 SGHAT and CDR2 FQNNGV. CDR3 residues: CASSLGILPLQSYGYTF. The CDR3 region has the DNA TGTGCCAGCAGCTTAGGCATTCTCCCGCTACAATCCTATGGCTACACCTTC. Combining the CDR3 with reference TRBV11-2 and TRBJ1-2 gives the whole variable domain EAGVAQSPRYKIIEKRQSVAFWCNPISGHATLYWYQQILGQGPKLLIQFQNNGVVDDSQLPKDRFSAERLKGVDSTLKIQPAKLEDSAVYLCASSLGILPLQSYGYTFGSGTRLTVV.

This clonotype was seen a few times. This sequence joins TRBV4-1 and TRBJ2-1, with no clear D. CDR1 MGHRA and CDR2 YSYEKL come from the germline V gene. V was trimmed by 4 bases and J by 0 bases, leaving 13 bases between them. This CDR3 comprises 16 residues. The CDR3 bases are TGCGCCAGCAGCCCCTTGGGTGCCGGCTCCTACAATGAGCAGTTCTTC. Protein sequence: CASSPLGAGSYNEQFF.

V is TRBV5-1 and J is TRBJ2-1; no definite D call. V was cut by 4 bases and J by 8 bases, with 19 bases left in between. The CDR3 has 15 amino acids. CDR1 and CDR2 (germline): SGHRS, YFSETQ. The CDR3 spells CASSPLDPIRDEQFF. The CDR3 DNA is TGCGCCAGCAGCCCCCTGGACCCTATTAGGGATGAGCAGTTCTTC.

This clonotype was detected only a few times. This sequence joins TRBV27 and TRBJ1-1; D perhaps matches TRBD1 (6 bases). This CDR3 region has 14 residues. Germline CDR1 reads MNHEY; CDR2 reads SMNVEV (reference sequence). The V end was cut by 2 bases, the J end by 5 bases, with 12 bases between. The CDR3: CASSLAQGRTEAFF. In DNA form, the CDR3 reads TGTGCCAGCAGTTTAGCACAGGGAAGGACTGAAGCTTTCTTT.

This clonotype has just a few counts. The chain carries TRBV30 and TRBJ1-2; 7 bases line up with TRBD1. This CDR3 is 14 amino acids long. Germline CDR1 reads GTSNPN; CDR2 reads SVGIG (reference sequence). Trimming removed 3 bases from V and 5 bases from J; junction bases left unmatched: 9. CDR3 bases: TGTGCCTGGAGAGTGCCCGGGACAGCATATGGCTACACCTTC. Translating gives CAWRVPGTAYGYTF.

This clonotype was counted only a few times. This sequence joins TRBV5-4 and TRBJ2-2, with TRBD2 matching over 10 bases. There are 17 residues in the CDR3. Germline V lookup: CDR1 SGHNT, CDR2 YYREEE (reference sequence). Unmatched junction bases numbered 11, after V lost 4 bases and J lost 5 bases. As DNA, the CDR3 is TGTGCCAGCAGCCCAGGACCCCTAGCGGGAGTTACCGGGGAGCTGTTTTTT. It specifies CASSPGPLAGVTGELFF.

This clonotype turned up a few times. The CDR3 coding sequence is TGTGCCATCAGTGAGTTACCGGGACTAGGAGTTAACGAGCAGTTCTTC. Protein sequence: CAISELPGLGVNEQFF. This chain joins TRBV10-3 and TRBJ2-1, with 8 bases fitting TRBD2. Germline V gene sequence: CDR1 ENHRY, CDR2 SYGVKD. The J segment lost 10 bases and the V segment lost 1 base, leaving 12 bases of the junction unmatched. The CDR3 is made up of 16 amino acids.

This sequence joins TRBV10-3 and TRBJ2-5; D not resolved. CDR1 and CDR2 (germline): ENHRY, SYGVKD. Between the trimmed V and J ends, which lost 4 bases and 1 base, there was a span of 7 bases. The CDR3 runs to 13 residues. In DNA, the CDR3 is TGTGCCATCAGTGGGGTACCCCAAGAGACCCAGTACTTC. This encodes CAISGVPQETQYF.

The rearrangement uses TRBV27 and TRBJ2-7, with 8 bases aligning to TRBD1. After removal of 2 bases from V and 3 bases from J, the junction contained 9 bases not matched to a gene. Germline CDR1 reads MNHEY; CDR2 reads SMNVEV (reference sequence). CDR3 length equals 16 residues. CDR3 residues: CASSLAPGTGFYEQYF. Written as DNA, the CDR3 is TGTGCCAGCAGTTTAGCGCCCGGGACAGGTTTCTACGAGCAGTACTTC.